This TCR beta chain comes out of a study of PD-1 blockade in classical Hodgkin lymphoma (dated by TCRdb to 2019 to 2021). About the full investigation: A peripheral blood immune signature of response to PD-1 blockade in classical Hodgkin lymphoma was defined using TCR beta sequencing and CyTOF.

As regards this clone: Its target antigen remains unknown. Per-base qualities were not stored, and no clone one base away is much larger.

From the cysteine up to the phenylalanine, the CDR3 has a length of 13 residues. The sequence is cut down to CDR3 DNA, 39 bases in frame from base 1. Trimming at the junction amounts to 6 bases on V and 4 bases on J, and the germline ends lie 12 bases apart. Looking up the germline V gene yields CDR1 MDHEN and CDR2 SYDVKM. Genomic DNA was isolated using the Qiagen DNeasy kit from unsorted PBMCs as well as from negatively selected CD4+ and CD8+ fractions. Amplification of TCR beta CDR3 regions was done by immunoSEQ multiplex PCR with primers that anneal to V and J segments. A synthetic immune receptor repertoire was used to minimize amplification bias, and any remaining bias was removed computationally after sequencing. As for the authors' bioinformatics: Repertoire diversity was quantified as the Shannon entropy index using custom Python scripts. The unsorted, CD4+ and CD8+ repertoires were each analyzed separately, with the exception of combined analyses, where CD4+ and CD8+ sequences were merged in silico. TCRdb re-hosts the immuneACCESS table, in-frame sequences only. Its copies lack some clones; in the studies checked, an unresolved V gene accounts for under half of them, and the cause for the rest is not known. V and J calls and clone size follow that table, whereas D and trimming were derived from the DNA. The sample table shows around 31,000 clones, and around 89% are seen once. The ten top clones hold more than 0.35% of the sample.

Overall study outcomes, separate from this receptor: Newly diagnosed patients were reported to have lower baseline TCR diversity than healthy donors, and relapsed/refractory patients were reported to have lower baseline TCR diversity still. The study was restricted to a single clinical trial cohort, and the causes of repertoire differences, possibly disease activity or prior therapy, were left undefined.

The label giving this sample's time point can be read as: newly diagnosed, previously untreated cHL patient sample. Using a Miltenyi CD4+ T cell isolation kit, CD4+ T cells were purified from thawed PBMCs through magnetic negative selection. To serve as a comparison group for the relapsed/refractory trial patients, PBMCs were sequenced from patients with newly diagnosed, previously untreated classical Hodgkin lymphoma. Peripheral blood was collected in 8 mL Vacutainer Cell Preparation Tubes, from which PBMCs were isolated by centrifugation and then cryopreserved. Purified CD4+ and CD8+ fractions were generated only in cases for which an additional PBMC sample was available. Magnetically labelled cells were depleted on LS columns in a quadroMACS separator, and the flow-through was collected as the purified fraction.

The sequencing sample was made of CD4+ T cells from blood. This chain is built from TRBV28 and TRBJ1-2, with a weak D call of TRBD1 (6 bases match). This sequence originates from a human donor with classical Hodgkin lymphoma. The DNA sequence is given as TGTGCCAGCAGCACAGGGCCACTCTATGGCTACACCTTC. Translated, it reads CASSTGPLYGYTF.